The 25 T cell receptor beta chains below come from one sample, sequenced in a study of resident and recirculating memory T cells in vitiligo. Profiled with immunoSEQ multiplex PCR; TCRdb holds only in-frame clones, not every one. The sample lists around 38,000 clones, around 90% occurring once. Sample: blood. These receptors came from a male donor with vitiligo.

The chain has TRBV11-2 and TRBJ2-3, with 16 bases matching TRBD2. With 5 bases clipped from V and 5 bases from J, the junction kept 7 bases outside the gene matches. The CDR3 runs 17 residues. Germline V gene sequence: CDR1 SGHAT, CDR2 FQNNGV. This CDR3 is CASSVGTSGGARDTQYF. In DNA, the CDR3 is TGTGCCAGCAGCGTCGGGACTAGCGGGGGGGCCAGAGATACGCAGTATTTT.

The table lists this clone with a count of one. J is TRBJ1-2 and V is TRBV7-2, with 7 bases that match TRBD1. V was clipped by 4 bases and J by 7 bases; unmatched bases: 6. The germline CDR1 and CDR2 sequences are SGHTA and FQGNSA. This CDR3 is 13 amino acids long. The CDR3 loop is CASSSRDSGGYTF. The DNA of the CDR3 is TGTGCCAGCAGCTCCCGGGACAGCGGTGGCTACACCTTC.

This chain's CDR3 is CASIAGRTEAFF. CDR3 coding DNA: TGTGCCAGCATCGCAGGGCGCACTGAAGCTTTCTTT. The chain carries TRBV2 and TRBJ1-1, with D maybe TRBD1 (5 bases). This CDR3 comprises 12 residues. Trimming left V 7 bases short and J 4 bases short, with 10 bases between. CDR1 and CDR2 (germline): SNHLY, FYNNEI.

The chain couples TRBV4-3 to TRBJ2-1, with a weak D call TRBD1 (6 bases). The CDR3 loop spans 14 amino acids. V was clipped by 4 bases and J by 5 bases, with 12 bases between them. Looked up from germline, CDR1 is LGHNA and CDR2 is YSLEER. The CDR3 nucleotides are TGCGCCAGCAGCCGCGACAGGATGCACAATGAGCAGTTCTTC. Translation: CASSRDRMHNEQFF.

J is TRBJ2-3 and V is TRBV7-3, with D possibly being TRBD2 (5 bases). Germline CDR1 is SGHTA and CDR2 is FQGTGA. V shed 5 bases and J shed 1 base, with 10 bases lying between them. The CDR3 extends over 14 amino acids. The CDR3 sequence: CASSPTAGTDTQYF. The CDR3 DNA is TGTGCCAGCAGCCCTACAGCGGGCACAGATACGCAGTATTTT.

The chain joins TRBV6-1 to TRBJ1-1, with D unclear. The CDR3 covers 14 residues. CDR1 and CDR2 (germline): MNHNS, SASEGT. V was trimmed by 9 bases and J by 2 bases, leaving 16 bases between them. The CDR3: CASVSHAGNTEAFF. In DNA, the CDR3 is TGTGCCAGTGTATCGCACGCGGGCAACACTGAAGCTTTCTTT.

This chain joins TRBV2 and TRBJ2-2; possible D gene TRBD1, 6 bases. V shed 5 bases and J shed 7 bases, with 17 bases lying between them. Germline V gene sequence: CDR1 SNHLY, CDR2 FYNNEI. This CDR3 contains 15 residues. The CDR3 loop reads CASSSQGLNGGELFF. The CDR3, as DNA: TGTGCCAGCAGTTCCCAGGGGCTGAATGGCGGGGAGCTGTTTTTT.

This clone appeared a single time. The gene calls are TRBV7-2 and TRBJ2-1, with TRBD2 identical over 11 bases. The V segment lost 3 bases and the J segment 4 bases; nucleotides outside the gene matches: 2. Per germline, CDR1 SGHTA and CDR2 FQGNSA. The CDR3 length is 15 residues. CDR3 loop: CASSFSGGEYNEQFF. In DNA, the CDR3 is TGTGCCAGCAGCTTTAGCGGGGGGGAGTACAATGAGCAGTTCTTC.

This clone has only one observation. This chain joins TRBV29-1 and TRBJ2-7, with D tentatively TRBD1 (6 bases). The germline V gene encodes CDR1 SQVTM and CDR2 ANQGSEA. V dropped 2 bases and J dropped 5 bases, with 16 bases sitting between them. This CDR3 spans 14 amino acids. CDR3 bases: TGCAGCGTTGAACGGGACAATCCGGGCGACGAGCAGTACTTC. Encoded protein: CSVERDNPGDEQYF.

The chain combines TRBV6-1 with TRBJ1-1, with D perhaps TRBD1 (5 bases). V lost 1 base and J 1 base, leaving 7 bases between the germline ends. The CDR3 is 14 amino acids. Per germline, CDR1 MNHNS and CDR2 SASEGT. CDR3 sequence reads: CASSEGGGNTEAFF. The CDR3 nucleotides are TGTGCCAGCAGTGAAGGGGGGGGGAACACTGAAGCTTTCTTT.

V is TRBV28 and J is TRBJ1-1; D is perhaps TRBD1 (6 bases). The germline V gene encodes CDR1 MDHEN and CDR2 SYDVKM. There are 14 residues in the CDR3. The ends were cut back, 8 bases at V and 2 bases at J, with 15 bases in the middle. CDR3: CASSLPGVNTEAFF. CDR3 coding DNA: TGTGCCAGCTCCCTCCCAGGGGTCAACACTGAAGCTTTCTTT.

The chain uses TRBV7-9 and TRBJ2-3; TRBD1 aligns across 8 bases. Germline V gene lookup returns CDR1 SEHNR and CDR2 FQNEAQ (reference sequence). The V and J ends lost 5 bases and 4 bases, in that order; junction bases with no gene match: 11. The CDR3 runs 16 residues. Here the CDR3 DNA reads TGTGCCAGCAGCACTTGGACAGGGCCTAGGGCAGATACGCAGTATTTT. As protein: CASSTWTGPRADTQYF. Variable domain in full (rest from reference TRBV7-9 and TRBJ2-3): DTGVSQNPRHKITKRGQNVTFRCDPISEHNRLYWYRQTLGQGPEFLTYFQNEAQLEKSRLLSDRFSAERPKGSFSTLEIQRTEQGDSAMYLCASSTWTGPRADTQYFGPGTRLTVL.

This clone was recorded once. V gene TRBV30 combines with J gene TRBJ2-3; D may be TRBD2 (5 bases). Trimming removed 0 bases from V and 4 bases from J, with 14 bases in between. The CDR3 is made up of 15 amino acids. The V gene's germline CDR1 is GTSNPN and CDR2 SVGIG (reference sequence). The CDR3 sequence: CAWSVGWEWADTQYF. Written as DNA, the CDR3 is TGTGCCTGGAGTGTAGGTTGGGAGTGGGCAGATACGCAGTATTTT.

The chain uses TRBV5-1 and TRBJ2-7, with D perhaps matching TRBD1 (6 bases). This CDR3 comprises 14 residues. CDR1 is SGHRS and CDR2 is YFSETQ in the germline V gene. V lost 2 bases and J lost 3, with 12 bases in between. This chain's CDR3 is CASSLSQGIYEQYF. The CDR3 DNA reads TGCGCCAGCAGCTTATCACAGGGCATCTACGAGCAGTACTTC.

The chain couples TRBV25-1 to TRBJ1-2; 10 nucleotides agree with TRBD1. The CDR3 has 14 amino acids. Germline loops: CDR1 MGHDK, CDR2 SYGVNS. The junction had 13 bases not matched to a gene; V was cut back by 7 bases and J by 11 bases. CDR3 in amino acids: CASKGQGFPPRYTF. The CDR3 DNA is TGTGCCAGCAAGGGACAGGGGTTTCCCCCGAGGTACACCTTC.

J is TRBJ1-5 and V is TRBV4-1; maybe TRBD1 (6 bases). This CDR3 region has 17 residues. Trimming removed 1 base from V and 6 bases from J, with 19 bases in between. Looked up from germline, CDR1 is MGHRA and CDR2 is YSYEKL. Here the CDR3 reads CASSQVGQGPRAQPQHF. CDR3 in DNA: TGCGCCAGCAGCCAAGTAGGTCAGGGGCCGCGGGCTCAGCCCCAGCATTTT.

The chain combines TRBV27 with TRBJ1-4; D ambiguous. The CDR3 runs to 14 residues. Germline V lookup: CDR1 MNHEY, CDR2 SMNVEV (reference sequence). The V end lost 5 bases, the J end lost 4 bases, and 11 bases lay between the germline ends. The CDR3 sequence is CASSKDKFNEKLFF. The CDR3 region has the DNA TGTGCCAGCAGTAAAGACAAGTTTAATGAAAAACTGTTTTTT.

The chain joins TRBV27 to TRBJ2-7, with D possibly matching TRBD1 (5 bases). Per the germline V gene, CDR1 is MNHEY and CDR2 is SMNVEV (reference sequence). This CDR3 has 14 residues. V was shortened by 2 bases and J by 5 bases, with 13 bases between the two germline ends. The CDR3, as DNA: TGTGCCAGCAGTTTAAGACAGCGCAACGACGAGCAGTACTTC. This gives the protein CASSLRQRNDEQYF.

CDR3 DNA sequence: TGCGCCAGCAGCCAAGAAGCAGGGACCCAGTACTTC. It specifies CASSQEAGTQYF. The chain combines TRBV4-3 with TRBJ2-5; D gene ambiguous. Germline-derived CDR1 and CDR2 are LGHNA and YSLEER. CDR3 size: 12 residues. V was clipped by 0 bases and J by 7 bases, with 6 bases between them.

The genes are TRBV30 and TRBJ2-2; 7 bases are a match to TRBD1. Germline trimming cut 0 bases from V and 7 bases from J; bases unmatched to any gene: 11. The V gene's germline CDR1 is GTSNPN and CDR2 SVGIG (reference sequence). There are 16 residues in the CDR3. CDR3: CAWSVRPTGFNGELFF. CDR3 bases: TGTGCCTGGAGTGTGAGACCGACAGGGTTCAACGGGGAGCTGTTTTTT.

Details on this clone: Relative to the germline gene, one junction end is altered; a read error may explain this. This chain links TRBV6-4 with TRBJ1-6; D remains unclear. Germline V CDR1 and CDR2: MRHNA, SNTAGT. CDR3 length: 14 amino acids. CDR3 residues: CAGSLGVQNSPLHF. CDR3 bases: TGTGCCGGCAGCCTCGGGGTACAAAATTCACCCCTCCACTTT.

This chain joins TRBV13 and TRBJ1-3; D is ambiguous. Germline lookup yields CDR1 PRHDT and CDR2 FYEKMQ (reference sequence). This CDR3 comprises 14 residues. V was clipped by 4 bases and J by 8 bases, with 15 bases between them. The CDR3 sequence is CASSSGREGDTIYF. The CDR3 DNA reads TGTGCCAGCAGCTCCGGGAGGGAGGGCGACACCATATATTTT.

This chain links TRBV10-3 with TRBJ2-7, with 10 bases that match TRBD1. The CDR3 is 13 amino acids. Germline CDR1 ENHRY, CDR2 SYGVKD. J lost 2 bases, V lost 11 bases, and 6 bases had no gene match. In nucleotides, the CDR3 is TGTGCCGCCGGGACAGGGGAGACCTACGAGCAGTACTTC. As protein: CAAGTGETYEQYF.

V usage is TRBV27 and J usage is TRBJ2-3; possibly TRBD1 for D (6 bases). This CDR3 contains 13 residues. V was cut by 6 bases and J by 2 bases, with 9 bases left in between. Germline V gene data show CDR1 as MNHEY and CDR2 as SMNVEV (reference sequence). The CDR3 here is CASRNRDTDTQYF. The CDR3 DNA follows: TGTGCCAGCAGGAACAGGGACACAGATACGCAGTATTTT.

This clone occurred once. The V call is TRBV6-6, the J call TRBJ2-3; D is unresolved. Trimming took 6 bases from V and 1 from J, leaving 8 bases between them. From germline, CDR1 is MNHNY and CDR2 SVGAGI (reference sequence). The CDR3 has 13 amino acids. CDR3 in DNA: TGTGCCAGCAGACCTCGGGGCACAGATACGCAGTATTTT. It codes for CASRPRGTDTQYF.